A single sample is the source of the 30 T cell receptor beta chains below, sequenced in a study of blood T cell repertoires in COVID-19. The method was immunoSEQ multiplex PCR; TCRdb's version includes in-frame clones alone and lacks a portion of them. Found here are fewer than 250,000 clones, around 83% of them singletons; the top ten hold less than 3.5%. Source material: peripheral blood. The receptors were gathered from a man in his forties or fifties with active or convalescent COVID-19.

The chain uses TRBV2 and TRBJ2-7, with 8 bases matching TRBD1. CDR1 and CDR2 (germline): SNHLY, FYNNEI. V lost 3 bases to trimming and J lost 2 bases; unmatched junction nucleotides: 3. CDR3 length: 14 amino acids. The CDR3 is CASSDRTGPYEQYF. CDR3 coding DNA: TGTGCCAGCAGTGACCGGACAGGGCCCTACGAGCAGTACTTC.

This clone was detected only a few times. This chain links TRBV6-1 with TRBJ2-1; TRBD1 matches at 8 bases. The CDR3 consists of 18 residues. Germline trimming cut 3 bases from V and 7 bases from J; bases unmatched to any gene: 17. CDR1 MNHNS and CDR2 SASEGT come from the germline V gene. Here the CDR3 DNA reads TGTGCCAGCAGTGAGAGGGGCTCCGACAGGGGATTTTGGAATGAGCAGTTCTTC. It translates to CASSERGSDRGFWNEQFF.

The chain is built from TRBV7-9 and TRBJ2-3; 16 bases are a match to TRBD2. Per the germline V gene, CDR1 is SEHNR and CDR2 is FQNEAQ (reference sequence). Trimming cost V 11 bases and J 1 base; bases outside gene matches: 6. The CDR3 is made up of 16 amino acids. In DNA, the CDR3 is TGTGCCCCCGGGACTAGCGGGGGGGCCGGCACAGATACGCAGTATTTT. Protein sequence: CAPGTSGGAGTDTQYF.

The rearrangement uses TRBV12-3 or TRBV12-4 and TRBJ1-4, with D tentatively TRBD1 (6 bases). Trimming removed 5 bases at V and 6 bases at J, with 7 bases between. The CDR3 is 12 amino acids. CDR3 sequence: CASSRTDEKLFF. CDR3 nucleotide sequence: TGTGCCAGCAGTCGGACAGATGAAAAACTGTTTTTT.

V usage is TRBV28 and J usage is TRBJ1-2; 8 positions agree with TRBD1. This CDR3 has 15 amino acids. Per germline, CDR1 MDHEN and CDR2 SYDVKM. The V gene end was trimmed by 8 bases and the J gene end by 8 bases; junction bases not matched to a gene: 16. For the CDR3, the DNA is TGTGCCAGCGCCAACCTCGGGACAGGACGATCGGGCTACACCTTC. This gives the protein CASANLGTGRSGYTF.

This clone showed up just a few times. This chain joins TRBV11-3 and TRBJ2-5, with TRBD2 as a possible D gene (7 bases). Trimming took off 0 bases at V and 9 bases at J, with 11 bases between the two ends. Germline CDR1 is SGHNT and CDR2 is YENEEA. CDR3 length: 13 amino acids. The CDR3 region is CASSLDGGGPQYF. CDR3 nucleotides: TGTGCCAGCAGCTTAGATGGGGGGGGGCCCCAGTACTTC.

This chain links TRBV19 with TRBJ2-2, with unresolved D. Germline V gene data show CDR1 as LNHDA and CDR2 as SQIVND (reference sequence). Trimming removed 4 bases at V and 1 base at J, with 4 bases between. This CDR3 has 13 amino acids. CDR3 sequence: CASSTGNTGELFF. Here the CDR3 DNA reads TGTGCCAGTAGTACCGGGAACACCGGGGAGCTGTTTTTT.

This clone has a handful of counts. The chain employs TRBV5-4 and TRBJ2-2; 10 bases are a match to TRBD1. This CDR3 spans 15 amino acids. The V gene's germline CDR1 is SGHNT and CDR2 YYREEE (reference sequence). The V segment lost 4 bases and the J segment 4 bases; nucleotides outside the gene matches: 4. The CDR3 bases are TGTGCCAGCAGCCGGGACAGGGGTTTCACCGGGGAGCTGTTTTTT. It specifies CASSRDRGFTGELFF.

As to this clone: The identical CDR3 is also encoded by other nucleotide sequences in the sample. The V call is TRBV5-1, the J call TRBJ1-2, with 12 bases matching TRBD1. V was pared by 0 bases and J by 8 bases, with 5 bases of the junction left unmatched. This CDR3 contains 15 residues. The V gene's germline CDR1 is SGHRS and CDR2 YFSETQ. The CDR3 nucleotides are TGCGCCAGCAGCTTGGCGGGACAGGGGGCCTTAGGCTACACCTTC. This encodes CASSLAGQGALGYTF. Based on the CDR3 plus reference TRBV5-1 and TRBJ1-2, the full variable domain is KAGVTQTPRYLIKTRGQQVTLSCSPISGHRSVSWYQQTPGQGLQFLFEYFSETQRNKGNFPGRFSGRQFSNSRSEMNVSTLELGDSALYLCASSLAGQGALGYTFGSGTRLTVV.

The V and J genes are TRBV6-1 and TRBJ1-6, with 7 bases aligning to TRBD1. Germline V CDR1 and CDR2: MNHNS, SASEGT. V lost 2 bases, J lost 9 bases, and 10 bases stayed unmatched. The CDR3 runs 16 residues. The chain's CDR3 is CASSESQGWGPSPLHF. CDR3 nucleotide sequence: TGTGCCAGCAGTGAATCACAGGGGTGGGGACCTTCACCCCTCCACTTT.

The rearrangement joins TRBV5-1 to TRBJ2-7; weak D call: TRBD1 (5 bases). Germline loops: CDR1 SGHRS, CDR2 YFSETQ. The CDR3 spans 18 residues. Trimming cost V 0 bases and J 0 bases, with 19 bases left between them. Written as DNA, the CDR3 is TGCGCCAGCAGCTTGGGGCCAGGGTTAATAAGAGGCTCCTACGAGCAGTACTTC. Protein sequence: CASSLGPGLIRGSYEQYF.

This clone was recorded once. The same CDR3 can be traced to other DNA sequences in this sample. The chain recombines TRBV3-1 (or the pseudogene TRBV3-2) with TRBJ1-5; 7 bases align to TRBD1. The V and J ends lost 1 base and 7 bases, in that order; junction bases with no gene match: 4. The CDR3 totals 14 residues. Per germline, CDR1 LGHDT and CDR2 YNNKEL (reference sequence). The CDR3 sequence: CASSQGQGTQPQHF. DNA for the CDR3: TGTGCCAGCAGCCAAGGACAGGGAACACAGCCCCAGCATTTT.

The rearrangement links TRBV7-2 to TRBJ2-5; the D gene is possibly TRBD2 (6 bases). Trimming took 5 bases from V and 1 from J, leaving 14 bases between them. CDR1 and CDR2 (germline): SGHTA, FQGNSA. This CDR3 comprises 15 residues. CDR3 region: CASSAYRDFQETQYF. The CDR3 nucleotides are TGTGCCAGCAGCGCATACCGGGACTTCCAAGAGACCCAGTACTTC. Using reference TRBV7-2 and TRBJ2-5 for the parts outside the CDR3, the full variable domain is GAGVSQSPSNKVTEKGKDVELRCDPISGHTALYWYRQSLGQGLEFLIYFQGNSAPDKSGLPSDRFSAERTGGSVSTLTIQRTQQEDSAVYLCASSAYRDFQETQYFGPGTRLLVL.

Only one count was recorded for this clone. The CDR3 protein is CASSRATGTEAFF. The CDR3 nucleotides are TGTGCCAGCAGCCGGGCCACGGGGACTGAAGCTTTCTTT. This chain uses TRBV3-1 (or the pseudogene TRBV3-2) with TRBJ1-1; D is uncertain. This CDR3 spans 13 amino acids. The V gene's germline CDR1 is LGHDT and CDR2 YNNKEL (reference sequence). Trimming took 4 bases from V and 5 from J, leaving 11 bases between them.

The chain is built from TRBV21-1 and TRBJ1-1. TRBV21-1 corresponds to a pseudogene. The CDR3 sequence is 15 residues long. The CDR3 here is CASSKEREERAEAFF. CDR3 DNA sequence: TGTGCCAGCAGCAAAGAACGGGAGGAGAGGGCTGAAGCTTTCTTT.

The chain carries TRBV7-9 and TRBJ1-2; TRBD1 might be the D (5 bases). The V and J ends lost 7 bases and 5 bases respectively, with 14 bases between them. Germline values: CDR1 SEHNR, CDR2 FQNEAQ (reference sequence). The CDR3 has 13 residues. CDR3 sequence (DNA): TGTGCCAGCAATTTAGCCGCAGGGTATGGCTACACCTTC. The encoded protein is CASNLAAGYGYTF.

The rearrangement links TRBV7-8 to TRBJ2-1; TRBD2 aligns across 8 bases. Trimming cost V 1 base and J 4 bases; bases outside gene matches: 6. The germline CDR1 and CDR2 sequences are SGHVS and FQNEAQ. CDR3 length: 16 residues. The CDR3: CASSLVKLAVYNEQFF. CDR3 sequence (DNA): TGTGCCAGCAGCTTAGTTAAACTAGCGGTTTACAATGAGCAGTTCTTC.

The rearrangement links TRBV5-6 to TRBJ2-7; D unclear. Deletions cut 7 bases from V and 0 bases from J, with 11 bases between. CDR3 size: 13 residues. Germline V gives CDR1 SGHDT, CDR2 YYEEEE. This CDR3 is CASREEPSYEQYF. The CDR3 DNA is TGTGCCAGCCGTGAGGAGCCCTCCTACGAGCAGTACTTC.

This clone occurred a few times. V usage is TRBV24-1 and J usage is TRBJ1-5; D is unresolved. Germline V gene sequence: CDR1 KGHDR, CDR2 SFDVKD. This CDR3 spans 14 amino acids. V dropped 4 bases and J dropped 1 base, with 7 bases sitting between them. CDR3 loop: CATSEGRSNQPQHF. The CDR3 DNA is TGTGCCACCAGTGAGGGCAGGAGCAATCAGCCCCAGCATTTT.

This rearrangement joins TRBV13 to TRBJ2-7, with D possibly matching TRBD1 (5 bases). V dropped 5 bases and J dropped 3 bases, with 8 bases sitting between them. Germline values: CDR1 PRHDT, CDR2 FYEKMQ (reference sequence). This CDR3 comprises 12 residues. The CDR3 here is CASSKDSYEQYF. CDR3 in DNA: TGTGCCAGCAGCAAAGACAGCTACGAGCAGTACTTC.

This chain links TRBV7-9 with TRBJ2-3, with TRBD1 identical over 7 bases. CDR1 is SEHNR, CDR2 FQNEAQ, per germline (reference sequence). V shed 4 bases and J 1 base; nucleotides not matched to a gene: 8. This CDR3 contains 16 residues. As DNA, the CDR3 is TGTGCCAGCAGCTCCCCTCCGGGACAGCGCACAGATACGCAGTATTTT. It encodes CASSSPPGQRTDTQYF.

V and J are TRBV3-1 (or the pseudogene TRBV3-2) and TRBJ2-1; 8 bases are shared with TRBD2. The CDR3 covers 14 residues. Germline CDR1 and CDR2: LGHDT and YNNKEL (reference sequence). J was trimmed by 4 bases and V by 4 bases; bases with no gene match: 3. CDR3 sequence: CASSRTSGYNEQFF. The CDR3 DNA is TGTGCCAGCAGCCGAACTAGCGGTTACAATGAGCAGTTCTTC.

The chain couples TRBV14 to TRBJ1-1; D not resolved. Germline loops: CDR1 SGHDN, CDR2 FVKESK. This CDR3 region has 13 residues. Trimming removed 1 base at V and 2 bases at J, with 5 bases between. In DNA, the CDR3 is TGTGCCAGCAGCCAAGGTACAAACACTGAAGCTTTCTTT. Protein sequence: CASSQGTNTEAFF.

The rearrangement joins TRBV19 to TRBJ1-1; D might be TRBD1 (5 bases). Germline loops: CDR1 LNHDA, CDR2 SQIVND (reference sequence). V dropped 1 base and J dropped 4 bases, with 10 bases sitting between them. The CDR3 has 14 amino acids. This chain's CDR3 is CASSIAGGGTEAFF. The DNA for the CDR3 is TGTGCCAGTAGTATAGCGGGGGGAGGCACTGAAGCTTTCTTT.

V usage is TRBV9 and J usage is TRBJ1-4, with D possibly TRBD1 on 5 matching bases. This CDR3 has 15 amino acids. V lost 4 bases, J lost 1 base, and 11 bases lay in between. Germline loops: CDR1 SGDLS, CDR2 YYNGEE. The CDR3 DNA sequence: TGTGCCAGCAGCACGGCGGGGGGAACTAATGAAAAACTGTTTTTT. Translating gives CASSTAGGTNEKLFF.

This clone appeared once. The rearrangement links TRBV28 to TRBJ2-7, with D tentatively TRBD1 (6 bases). From germline, CDR1 is MDHEN and CDR2 SYDVKM. V gave up 6 bases and J gave up 6 bases, with 24 bases separating them. This CDR3 is built from 16 residues. As DNA, the CDR3 is TGTGCCAGCAGCTTAACAGGGAACTGGTGGGTGGGCGAGCAGTACTTC. Translated: CASSLTGNWWVGEQYF.

This chain links TRBV2 with TRBJ2-1, with D possibly TRBD2 on 6 matching bases. CDR1 is SNHLY, CDR2 FYNNEI, per germline. The CDR3 loop spans 16 amino acids. Trimming cost V 5 bases and J 0 bases, with 14 bases left between them. The CDR3 sequence: CASSPRRGSSYNEQFF. The CDR3 DNA reads TGTGCCAGCAGTCCCCGGCGGGGAAGCTCCTACAATGAGCAGTTCTTC.

This chain uses TRBV6-6 with TRBJ1-1, with 11 bases aligning to TRBD1. The CDR3 extends over 15 amino acids. Germline V gene lookup returns CDR1 MNHNY and CDR2 SVGAGI (reference sequence). J lost 5 bases, V lost 6 bases, and 8 bases had no gene match. The CDR3 reads CASSPRGQGGTEAFF. As DNA, the CDR3 is TGTGCCAGCAGCCCCAGGGGACAGGGGGGGACTGAAGCTTTCTTT.

The chain employs TRBV7-8 and TRBJ2-1; 12 bases map to TRBD1. There are 16 residues in the CDR3. With V trimmed by 5 bases and J by 2 bases, 4 bases remained unmatched. Per germline, CDR1 SGHVS and CDR2 FQNEAQ. The CDR3 loop is CASSLGTGGAYNEQFF. As DNA, the CDR3 is TGTGCCAGCAGCCTTGGGACAGGGGGCGCCTACAATGAGCAGTTCTTC.

The rearrangement uses TRBV5-8 and TRBJ2-2; D is unresolved. V gave up 1 base and J gave up 4 bases, with 5 bases separating them. Germline V gene lookup returns CDR1 SGHTS and CDR2 YDEGEE. This CDR3 has 13 residues. The CDR3 DNA reads as TGTGCCAGCAGCTTGACAGTCACCGGGGAGCTGTTTTTT. Translation gives CASSLTVTGELFF. The full variable domain, its missing parts supplied by reference TRBV5-8 and TRBJ2-2, is EAGVTQSPTHLIKTRGQQATLRCSPISGHTSVYWYQQALGLGLQFLLWYDEGEERNRGNFPPRFSGRQFPNYSSELNVNALELEDSALYLCASSLTVTGELFFGEGSRLTVL.